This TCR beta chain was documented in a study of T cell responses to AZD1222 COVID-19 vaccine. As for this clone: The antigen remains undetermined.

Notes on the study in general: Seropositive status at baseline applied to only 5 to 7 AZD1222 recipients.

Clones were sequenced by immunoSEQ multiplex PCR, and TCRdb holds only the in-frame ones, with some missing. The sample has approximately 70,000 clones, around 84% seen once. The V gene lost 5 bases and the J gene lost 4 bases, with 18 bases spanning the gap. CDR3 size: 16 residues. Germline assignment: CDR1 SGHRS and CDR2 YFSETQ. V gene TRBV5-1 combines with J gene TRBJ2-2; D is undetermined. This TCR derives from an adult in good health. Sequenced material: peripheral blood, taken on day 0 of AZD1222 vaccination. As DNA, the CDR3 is TGCGCCAGCAGGATAGCAGAATCCCGTCCCACCGGGGAGCTGTTTTTT. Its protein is CASRIAESRPTGELFF.